This record looks at one T cell receptor (beta chain) sequence and its context. What it binds is not known. Study-wide points: Tumor Tregs overlapped most with tumor, then blood, naive CD4+ cells.

After constant-region reverse-primer amplification, full-length variable regions underwent semi-nested PCR with Nested Universal Primer A. TCRdb re-analysed the 5' RACE reads in MiXCR, keeping a single row per CDR3 protein. The sample has tens of thousands of distinct CDR3 sequences, approximately 23% seen once. This CDR3 comprises 14 residues. Germline V lookup: CDR1 SGHRS, CDR2 YFSETQ. V dropped 6 bases and J dropped 1 base, with 13 bases sitting between them. The TCR originated in a female donor with breast cancer. The sample taken for sequencing was tumor-infiltrating naive CD4+ T cells sorted from the breast tumor. As to subset: naive CD4+ T cells, CD4+CD45RA+CD25-. The V gene is TRBV5-1, the J gene TRBJ1-1, with a weak D call TRBD1 (6 bases). This chain's CDR3 is CASIEGGRNTEAFF. The CDR3 nucleotides read TGCGCCAGCATCGAAGGGGGAAGGAACACTGAAGCTTTCTTT.